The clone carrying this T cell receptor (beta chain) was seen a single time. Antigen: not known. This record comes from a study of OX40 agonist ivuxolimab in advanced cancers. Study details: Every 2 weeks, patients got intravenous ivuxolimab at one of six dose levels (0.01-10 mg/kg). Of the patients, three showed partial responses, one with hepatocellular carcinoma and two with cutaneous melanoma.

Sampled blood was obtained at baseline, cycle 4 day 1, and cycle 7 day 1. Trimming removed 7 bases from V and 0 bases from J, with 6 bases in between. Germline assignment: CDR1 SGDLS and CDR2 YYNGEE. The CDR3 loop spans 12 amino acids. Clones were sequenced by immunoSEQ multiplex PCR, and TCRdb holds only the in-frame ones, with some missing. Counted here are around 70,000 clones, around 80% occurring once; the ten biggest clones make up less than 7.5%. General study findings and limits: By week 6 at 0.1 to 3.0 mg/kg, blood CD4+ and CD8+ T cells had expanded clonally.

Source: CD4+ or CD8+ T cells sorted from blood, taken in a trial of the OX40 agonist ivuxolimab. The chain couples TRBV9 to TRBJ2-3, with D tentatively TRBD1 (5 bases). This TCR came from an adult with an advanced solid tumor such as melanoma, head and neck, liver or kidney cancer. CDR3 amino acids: CASGASTDTQYF. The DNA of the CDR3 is TGTGCCAGCGGGGCTAGCACAGATACGCAGTATTTT.